The present entry profiles one TCR beta chain with its context. The sample belongs to a study of blood T cell repertoires in COVID-19. V gave up 1 base and J gave up 2 bases; unmatched junction bases: 7. The CDR3 is 17 amino acids. Germline V lookup: CDR1 SGHVS, CDR2 FNYEAQ. Clones were read by immunoSEQ multiplex PCR, and TCRdb kept only the in-frame ones, dropping some. This sample carries about 140,000 clones, roughly 85% of them seen once, and the ten largest clones take roughly 2.9%. The sequence came from a man between 50 and 59 years old with acute or convalescent COVID-19. This chain links TRBV7-6 with TRBJ2-3; 9 bases map to TRBD2. The sample consisted of peripheral blood. The CDR3, as DNA: TGTGCCAGCAGCTTAGAGGGCCCTAGCGGGACCACAGATACGCAGTATTTT. Its translation: CASSLEGPSGTTDTQYF.